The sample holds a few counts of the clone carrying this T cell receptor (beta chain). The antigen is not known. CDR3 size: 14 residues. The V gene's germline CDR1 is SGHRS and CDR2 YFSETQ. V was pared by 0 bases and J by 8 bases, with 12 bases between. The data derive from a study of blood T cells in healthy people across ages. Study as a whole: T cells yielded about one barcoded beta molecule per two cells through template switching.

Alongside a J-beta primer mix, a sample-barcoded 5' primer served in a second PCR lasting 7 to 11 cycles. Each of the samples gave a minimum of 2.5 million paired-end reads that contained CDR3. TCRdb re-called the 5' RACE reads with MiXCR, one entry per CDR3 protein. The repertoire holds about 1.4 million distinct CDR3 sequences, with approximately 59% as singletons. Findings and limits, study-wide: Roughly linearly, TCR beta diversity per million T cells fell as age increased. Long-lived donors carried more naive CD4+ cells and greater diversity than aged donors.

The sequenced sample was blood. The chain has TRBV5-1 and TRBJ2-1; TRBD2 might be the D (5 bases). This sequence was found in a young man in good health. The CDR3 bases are TGCGCCAGCAGCTTGGTGCGTCGAGGGCATGAGCAGTTCTTC. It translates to CASSLVRRGHEQFF. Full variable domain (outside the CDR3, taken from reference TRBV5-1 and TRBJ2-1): KAGVTQTPRYLIKTRGQQVTLSCSPISGHRSVSWYQQTPGQGLQFLFEYFSETQRNKGNFPGRFSGRQFSNSRSEMNVSTLELGDSALYLCASSLVRRGHEQFFGPGTRLTVL.